This T cell receptor (beta chain) emerged from a study of post-analysis software for immune sequencing data (dated by TCRdb to between 2014 and 2016). The study in broad terms: Recorded disease courses included relapsing-remitting, secondary progressive and progressive-relapsing multiple sclerosis, with some patients lacking subtype annotation. The multiple sclerosis patient repertoires were compared with around ten previously published healthy control repertoires from donors aged roughly 6 to 25 years. A subset of samples was prepared in parallel using single-end sample barcoding, then pooled and co-amplified after Illumina adapter ligation. Overall study results and their limits: Normalized Chao1 diversity was significantly lower in multiple sclerosis patients than controls, suggesting substantial peripheral T-cell clonal expansion. Strong co-clustering of samples prepared in the same batch was shown by direct clustering with F measure, prompting a batch-effect correction. Patients showed significantly higher frequencies than controls for 4 or 5 TRBV segments, among them TRBV5-6, TRBV5-1 and TRBV20-1. The control group was slightly older than the multiple sclerosis patient group.

Worth noting for this clonotype: Its antigen specificity is not known. Nothing much larger sits one base from this clone, and base qualities are not available.

To demonstrate the VDJtools post-analysis software, the study profiled TCR beta repertoires from the peripheral blood of under 15 young patients with multiple sclerosis. The patients with multiple sclerosis were children and adolescents between roughly 6 and 15 years of age. To prepare the library, PCR was applied. The listed sequencing device is Illumina HiSeq 2500. Unique molecular identifiers were incorporated into TCR beta cDNA libraries to reduce PCR and sequencing biases. Every 1 to 10 million input T cells yielded approximately 500,000 cDNA molecules, meaning each molecule approximated one T cell. The same protocol used for the earlier healthy control dataset was applied to prepare and sequence the patient libraries. Samples belonging to the same batch were prepared together, multiplexed and sequenced on a shared HiSeq lane. Under the source paper's analysis protocol: Raw barcoded reads were processed with MIGEC, and single-read molecular identifier groups were discarded before consensus assembly and CDR3 extraction. Clonotype tables were post-analysed with VDJtools, normalizing diversity by down-sampling all datasets to the smallest sample size. Repertoire overlap clustering matched CDR3 amino acid but not nucleotide sequences to correct batch-related cross-sample contamination. Using fastp at Q25 and MiXCR, TCRdb reprocessed the public reads and kept productive beta chains. Duplicate CDR3 protein sequences are folded into a single record with the most common DNA and genes. TCRdb's processing, not the study's, gives the V and J calls here. This sample comprises hundreds of thousands of distinct CDR3 sequences, approximately 59% of them detected only once. Of the sample, over 9% falls within the top ten clones.

V drops 1 base and J drops 5 bases, leaving 6 bases in between. Looking up the germline V gene yields CDR1 SGHVS and CDR2 FQNEAQ. The CDR3 sequence holds 13 residues, the cysteine and phenylalanine included. CDR3 DNA is the only sequence kept; it has 39 bases, read in frame from the first base. Recombination joined TRBV7-8 with TRBJ2-1; no D segment can be confidently identified. This clonotype was obtained from a girl aged 2 to 10 with multiple sclerosis. Sequencing was carried out using blood. The CDR3 protein: CASSLETNNEQFF. Here is the DNA: TGTGCCAGCAGCTTAGAGACCAACAATGAGCAGTTCTTC.